The table lists the clone carrying this T cell receptor (beta chain) with a few counts. V gave up 5 bases and J gave up 5 bases, with 13 bases separating them. The CDR3 covers 14 residues. In germline, CDR1 is SGHTA, CDR2 FQGNSA. Each patient gave between 1 and 8 samples, pretreatment and on-treatment. Method: immunoSEQ multiplex PCR; TCRdb's copy keeps in-frame clones and lacks some. The table has about 84,000 clones, 82% seen once. The data stem from a study of PD-L1 blockade in urothelial cancer. Study overall: From about 2014, patients received atezolizumab, given as 1,200 mg intravenously every 3 weeks. Blood analysis took place 3 weeks (second dose) and 6 weeks after treatment start.

The rearrangement uses TRBV7-2 and TRBJ1-5; no definite D call. The sequence came from a man aged 65 to 85 with urothelial cancer. The sequencing used PBMCs, collected around atezolizumab (anti-PD-L1) treatment. CDR3 in amino acids: CASSRGRRDQPQHF. The CDR3 region has the DNA TGTGCCAGCAGCCGAGGGCGTAGAGATCAGCCCCAGCATTTT.